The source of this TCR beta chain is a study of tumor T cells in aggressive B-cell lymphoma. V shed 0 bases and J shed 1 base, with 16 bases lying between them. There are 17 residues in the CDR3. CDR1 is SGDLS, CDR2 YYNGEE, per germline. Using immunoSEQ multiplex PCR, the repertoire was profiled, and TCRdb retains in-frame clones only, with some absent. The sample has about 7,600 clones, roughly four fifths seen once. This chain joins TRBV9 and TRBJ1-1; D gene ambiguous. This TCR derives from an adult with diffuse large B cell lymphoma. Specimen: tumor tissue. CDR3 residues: CASSVGSVPIENTEAFF. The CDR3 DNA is TGTGCCAGCAGCGTAGGATCAGTTCCCATTGAGAACACTGAAGCTTTCTTT.